This T cell receptor (beta chain) was sequenced during a study of shared clonotypes between healthy human individuals. The authors divided CD4+ cells into CD45RA+ naive and CD45RA-negative memory subsets. V was cut by 2 bases and J by 1 base, with 5 bases left in between. Germline V gives CDR1 KGHSH, CDR2 LQKENI. This CDR3 has 13 residues. Study-level results: Relative to their counterparts shared across all four donors, non-shared clonotypes exhibited diminished generation probabilities.

Sorted-subset replicate PCR reactions were performed with roughly 200 ng DNA, corresponding to roughly 27,000 T cell genomes. Assay used: immunoSEQ multiplex PCR; TCRdb lists only in-frame clones, some missing. This table holds some 790,000 clones, 72% found once. In its sample, this clone was seen many times. Its antigen remains unknown. Other DNA sequences of this sample code for an identical CDR3. The sequenced sample was memory CD4+ T cells sorted from blood. Subset of the sample: CD45RA-negative fraction. The chain is built from TRBV18 and TRBJ1-1; the D is unclear. The clonotype comes from a woman in her 30s in good health. The CDR3 reads CASSPRQNTEAFF. CDR3 coding DNA: TGTGCCAGCTCACCAAGACAGAACACTGAAGCTTTCTTT.